The 21 T cell receptor beta chains below come from one sample, sequenced in a study of cytomegalovirus exposure and HLA in healthy donors. Primers for the PCR totalled 60 Vbeta and 13 Jbeta. Generated by immunoSEQ multiplex PCR, the TCRdb table keeps only in-frame clones and is missing some. The sample has around 170,000 clones, around 80% seen once. The sample consisted of PBMCs. The receptors stem from a man between 35 and 55 years old in good health and CMV-seropositive.

The chain has TRBV29-1 and TRBJ2-7, with a tentative D call TRBD2 (5 bases). The CDR3 sequence is 14 residues long. The V gene lost 6 bases and the J gene lost 3 bases, with 18 bases spanning the gap. Germline lookup yields CDR1 SQVTM and CDR2 ANQGSEA. CDR3 coding DNA: TGCAGCGTCGCGTTTACGGGGTGGGACTACGAGCAGTACTTC. Translation gives CSVAFTGWDYEQYF.

Remarks on this clone: A junction boundary mismatches the germline segment, possibly from a read error. The V and J genes are TRBV7-9 and TRBJ2-7, with 7 bases lining up with TRBD1. CDR3 length: 15 residues. Germline-derived CDR1 and CDR2 are SEHNR and FQNEAQ (reference sequence). CDR3 sequence (DNA): TGTTCCAGCAGCTTAGCAGAGGGGGCCTCCTACGAGCAGTACTTC. Translation: CSSSLAEGASYEQYF.

This clone has just a few counts. The genes are TRBV4-1 and TRBJ1-3, with TRBD1 as a possible D gene (6 bases). Trimming took off 0 bases at V and 4 bases at J, with 13 bases between the two ends. Germline CDR1 reads MGHRA; CDR2 reads YSYEKL. This CDR3 is 16 amino acids long. CDR3 region: CASSQDFQGQGNTIYF. The CDR3 DNA is TGCGCCAGCAGCCAAGATTTCCAGGGGCAGGGAAACACCATATATTTT.

CDR3 sequence: CASSATGQSLEQYF. Here the CDR3 DNA reads TGTGCCAGCAGCGCCACCGGACAGTCTCTCGAGCAGTACTTC. V gene TRBV9 combines with J gene TRBJ2-7; D possibly corresponds to TRBD1 (6 bases). CDR3 length: 14 residues. The germline V gene has CDR1 SGDLS and CDR2 YYNGEE. The V end lost 3 bases, the J end lost 6 bases, and 16 bases lay between the germline ends.

A single count supports this clone. This chain uses TRBV28 with TRBJ2-5; possibly TRBD1 for D (5 bases). The ends were cut back, 5 bases at V and 5 bases at J, with 27 bases in the middle. The CDR3 loop spans 18 amino acids. CDR1 is MDHEN, CDR2 SYDVKM, per germline. This chain's CDR3 is CASSPTPKTAMGRETQYF. CDR3 bases: TGTGCCAGCAGTCCAACCCCAAAGACAGCAATGGGGCGGGAGACCCAGTACTTC.

This clone has only one observation. The chain recombines TRBV2 with TRBJ1-3; 8 nucleotides match TRBD1. The CDR3 runs to 14 residues. Per germline, CDR1 SNHLY and CDR2 FYNNEI. The ends lost 5 bases at V and 4 bases at J; junction bases unmatched: 4. Here the CDR3 reads CASSTGGRGNTIYF. CDR3 DNA: TGTGCCAGCAGTACAGGGGGAAGAGGAAACACCATATATTTT.

This chain joins TRBV4-3 and TRBJ1-3; D is ambiguous. Trimming removed 2 bases from V and 3 bases from J, with 5 bases in between. CDR3 length: 13 residues. CDR1 and CDR2 from the germline V gene are LGHNA and YSLEER. The CDR3 nucleotides read TGCGCCAGCAGCCAACGAGGTGGAAACACCATATATTTT. Amino acids: CASSQRGGNTIYF.

The rearrangement uses TRBV20-1 and TRBJ1-1; no clear D. In germline, CDR1 is DFQATT, CDR2 SNEGSKA (reference sequence). The CDR3 is 11 residues long. V was cut by 6 bases and J by 3 bases, with 8 bases left in between. CDR3 DNA: TGCAGTGCCCAGGAGGACACTGAAGCTTTCTTT. It is translated as CSAQEDTEAFF.

The chain links TRBV30 to TRBJ2-5, with TRBD1 identical over 8 bases. This CDR3 has 11 residues. CDR1 and CDR2 from the germline V gene are GTSNPN and SVGIG (reference sequence). With 8 bases clipped from V and 5 bases from J, the junction kept 4 bases outside the gene matches. This CDR3 reads CAQRQGETQYF. CDR3 sequence (DNA): TGTGCCCAACGACAGGGGGAGACCCAGTACTTC.

The chain couples TRBV7-9 to TRBJ2-7, with D possibly matching TRBD1 (6 bases). Looked up from germline, CDR1 is SEHNR and CDR2 is FQNEAQ (reference sequence). V was shortened by 5 bases and J by 3 bases, with 17 bases between the two germline ends. The CDR3 runs to 15 residues. The CDR3 region is CASSVVTPGHYEQYF. The CDR3 DNA reads as TGTGCCAGCAGCGTCGTAACTCCGGGACACTACGAGCAGTACTTC.

The rearrangement joins TRBV5-6 to TRBJ2-1; 8 nucleotides align to TRBD2. The CDR3 length is 15 residues. Germline CDR1 reads SGHDT; CDR2 reads YYEEEE. Unmatched junction bases numbered 6, after V lost 3 bases and J lost 4 bases. This CDR3 reads CASSSGGTRYNEQFF. The CDR3 coding sequence is TGTGCCAGCAGCTCTGGGGGGACTAGGTACAATGAGCAGTTCTTC. The variable domain in full, with the rest retrieved from reference TRBV5-6 and TRBJ2-1, is DAGVTQSPTHLIKTRGQQVTLRCSPKSGHDTVSWYQQALGQGPQFIFQYYEEEERQRGNFPDRFSGHQFPNYSSELNVNALLLGDSALYLCASSSGGTRYNEQFFGPGTRLTVL.

J is TRBJ2-7 and V is TRBV9, with TRBD1 identical over 7 bases. After removal of 3 bases from V and 2 bases from J, the junction contained 5 bases not matched to a gene. The CDR3 length is 14 residues. Germline V gene sequence: CDR1 SGDLS, CDR2 YYNGEE. The CDR3 region has the DNA TGTGCCAGCAGCGCGGGGACAGTCCCCTACGAGCAGTACTTC. Translating gives CASSAGTVPYEQYF. The variable domain in full, completed from reference TRBV9 and TRBJ2-7, reads DSGVTQTPKHLITATGQRVTLRCSPRSGDLSVYWYQQSLDQGLQFLIQYYNGEERAKGNILERFSAQQFPDLHSELNLSSLELGDSALYFCASSAGTVPYEQYFGPGTRLTVT.

This clone was counted a few times. The CDR3 reads CASSLQPGEGTEAFF. Written as DNA, the CDR3 is TGCGCCAGCAGCTTGCAGCCCGGGGAGGGCACTGAAGCTTTCTTT. V and J are TRBV5-1 and TRBJ1-1; D ambiguous. The CDR3 has 15 amino acids. The V gene's germline CDR1 is SGHRS and CDR2 YFSETQ. V lost 1 base and J lost 4, with 14 bases in between.

The V call is TRBV27, the J call TRBJ2-1; 8 nucleotides line up with TRBD2. The V and J ends lost 7 bases and 6 bases, in that order; junction bases with no gene match: 8. Looked up from germline, CDR1 is MNHEY and CDR2 is SMNVEV (reference sequence). The CDR3 contains 14 residues. The CDR3 loop is CASTRGGGTNEQFF. CDR3 bases: TGTGCCAGCACGAGAGGCGGGGGGACCAATGAGCAGTTCTTC.

The chain has TRBV5-6 and TRBJ2-2, with D possibly matching TRBD1 (5 bases). V lost 4 bases and J 5 bases, leaving 21 bases between the germline ends. This CDR3 has 17 amino acids. Germline assignment: CDR1 SGHDT and CDR2 YYEEEE. CDR3 coding DNA: TGTGCCAGCAGCGTGACGAGACAGCAATTAAAAACCGGGGAGCTGTTTTTT. Amino acid sequence: CASSVTRQQLKTGELFF. The full variable domain, its missing parts supplied by reference TRBV5-6 and TRBJ2-2, is DAGVTQSPTHLIKTRGQQVTLRCSPKSGHDTVSWYQQALGQGPQFIFQYYEEEERQRGNFPDRFSGHQFPNYSSELNVNALLLGDSALYLCASSVTRQQLKTGELFFGEGSRLTVL.

V gene TRBV4-1 combines with J gene TRBJ1-5, with 9 nucleotides matching TRBD1. This CDR3 spans 20 amino acids. CDR1 is MGHRA and CDR2 is YSYEKL in the germline V gene. With V trimmed by 2 bases and J by 1 base, 15 bases remained unmatched. CDR3 DNA sequence: TGCGCCAGCAGCCAACCACCGGGACAGGGTACGCTTTGGAGCAATCAGCCCCAGCATTTT. Its protein is CASSQPPGQGTLWSNQPQHF.

In this sample, this clone turned up once. The chain links TRBV4-1 to TRBJ1-4, with TRBD1 identical over 7 bases. The CDR3 runs 15 residues. Losses at the gene ends were 4 bases for V and 3 bases for J; bases not matched to a gene: 5. Germline assignment: CDR1 MGHRA and CDR2 YSYEKL. CDR3 in DNA: TGCGCCAGCAGCCTTAGGGACAGAGCTAATGAAAAACTGTTTTTT. Residues: CASSLRDRANEKLFF.

This chain uses TRBV10-3 with TRBJ2-7; D is perhaps TRBD2 (5 bases). V lost 0 bases, J lost 6 bases, and 12 bases lay in between. The CDR3 totals 14 residues. Germline-derived CDR1 and CDR2 are ENHRY and SYGVKD. In DNA, the CDR3 is TGTGCCATCAGTGAGTCGGGCGGGCCCCCCGAGCAGTACTTC. As protein: CAISESGGPPEQYF.

The chain joins TRBV19 to TRBJ2-5; 7 bases line up with TRBD1. V trimming: 4 bases; J trimming: 5 bases; junction bases outside the gene matches: 4. CDR1 and CDR2 from the germline V gene are LNHDA and SQIVND (reference sequence). The CDR3 totals 13 residues. This chain's CDR3 is CASSTYRGETQYF. DNA for the CDR3: TGTGCCAGTAGTACGTACAGGGGTGAGACCCAGTACTTC. Full variable domain (outside the CDR3, taken from reference TRBV19 and TRBJ2-5): DGGITQSPKYLFRKEGQNVTLSCEQNLNHDAMYWYRQDPGQGLRLIYYSQIVNDFQKGDIAEGYSVSREKKESFPLTVTSAQKNPTAFYLCASSTYRGETQYFGPGTRLLVL.

In this sample, this clone turned up a few times. V usage is TRBV5-5 and J usage is TRBJ2-7; 8 positions agree with TRBD1. V was pared by 3 bases and J by 7 bases, with 12 bases of the junction left unmatched. CDR1 is SGHKS, CDR2 YYEKEE, per germline (reference sequence). The CDR3 has 15 residues. The CDR3 coding sequence is TGTGCCAGCAGCTGGACTTTACAGGGGGGAGAAGAGCAGTACTTC. Protein product: CASSWTLQGGEEQYF.

The rearrangement links TRBV7-9 to TRBJ2-5, with 8 bases lining up with TRBD2. The CDR3 is 14 amino acids. The trim removed 5 bases at V and 5 bases at J, leaving 7 bases unmatched. Germline-derived CDR1 and CDR2 are SEHNR and FQNEAQ (reference sequence). CDR3 loop: CASSLIAGMETQYF. DNA for the CDR3: TGTGCCAGCAGCCTGATAGCGGGGATGGAGACCCAGTACTTC. Looking up the rest from reference TRBV7-9 and TRBJ2-5 gives the full variable domain: DTGVSQNPRHKITKRGQNVTFRCDPISEHNRLYWYRQTLGQGPEFLTYFQNEAQLEKSRLLSDRFSAERPKGSFSTLEIQRTEQGDSAMYLCASSLIAGMETQYFGPGTRLLVL.